The rows below give T cell receptor beta chains drawn from one sample of a study of T cell responses to AZD1222 COVID-19 vaccine. Data came from immunoSEQ multiplex PCR; TCRdb stores just in-frame clones and leaves some out. The table shows some 30,000 clones, with 86% occurring only once. The specimen comprised peripheral blood, sampled on day 0 of AZD1222 vaccination. The origin of the receptors is an adult in good health. The CDR3 runs from the conserved cysteine through the conserved F or W. The D gene is left open where the match is weak. Size is omitted from some rows. Given values are once, few, many or a class for expanded clones.

V	J	length	D	size	CDR3	DNA
TRBV6-2/TRBV6-3	TRBJ2-7	14	-	-	CASSYGGPSYEQYF	TGTGCCAGCAGTTACGGGGGCCCCTCCTACGAGCAGTACTTC
TRBV28	TRBJ2-5	14	-	-	CASSLTGLAETQYF	TGTGCCAGCAGTTTAACAGGGCTGGCAGAGACCCAGTACTTC
TRBV19	TRBJ1-4	15	-	-	CASSFSADRREKLFF	TGTGCCAGTAGTTTCTCCGCCGACAGACGTGAAAAACTGTTTTTT
TRBV19	TRBJ1-2	14	-	-	CASSIAQGGYGYTF	TGTGCCAGTAGTATAGCACAGGGAGGCTATGGCTACACCTTC
TRBV19	TRBJ2-7	13	-	once	CASTEGVAGEQYF	TGTGCCAGTACCGAGGGGGTAGCCGGGGAGCAGTACTTC
TRBV5-1	TRBJ1-6	14	TRBD1	-	CASSLDRESSPLHF	TGCGCCAGCAGCCTAGACAGGGAATCTTCACCCCTCCACTTT
TRBV6-4	TRBJ1-6	13	-	-	CASSEGDNSPLHF	TGTGCCAGCAGTGAGGGGGATAATTCACCCCTCCACTTT
TRBV28	TRBJ2-1	13	-	-	CASVEGRANEQFF	TGTGCTTCCGTCGAGGGCCGAGCTAATGAGCAGTTCTTC
TRBV10-3	TRBJ2-1	14	-	-	CAISGKGANNEQFF	TGTGCCATCAGCGGAAAGGGTGCAAACAATGAGCAGTTCTTC
TRBV28	TRBJ1-6	15	TRBD1	-	CASSLWQGGESPLHF	TGTGCCAGCAGTTTATGGCAGGGGGGGGAATCACCCCTCCACTTT
TRBV11-2	TRBJ2-1	17	TRBD1	-	CASSSHRDREPYNEQFF	TGTGCCAGCAGCTCGCACCGGGACAGGGAACCTTACAATGAGCAGTTCTTC
TRBV5-1	TRBJ1-2	16	TRBD1	-	CASSFGGKGTGDGYTF	TGCGCCAGCAGCTTTGGCGGGAAAGGGACAGGGGATGGCTACACCTTC
TRBV30	TRBJ2-1	16	TRBD2	once	CAWSVLLAGGGGEQFF	TGTGCCTGGAGTGTACTACTAGCGGGAGGTGGTGGTGAGCAGTTCTTC
TRBV14	TRBJ2-2	15	-	-	CASSPQLAATGELFF	TGTGCCAGCAGCCCCCAACTAGCTGCCACCGGGGAGCTGTTTTTT
TRBV28	TRBJ2-7	12	-	once	CASSLMVRVQYF	TGTGCCAGCAGCCTCATGGTGAGGGTGCAGTACTTC
TRBV18	TRBJ2-1	15	-	once	CASSPGGGLLNEQFF	TGTGCCAGCTCACCAGGAGGGGGGTTACTTAATGAGCAGTTCTTC
TRBV29-1	TRBJ1-2	13	-	-	CSVRRQGAYGYTF	TGCAGCGTTCGAAGACAAGGGGCCTATGGCTACACCTTC
TRBV4-3	TRBJ2-5	15	-	once	CASSQARGGQETQYF	TGCGCCAGCAGCCAAGCGAGGGGTGGTCAAGAGACCCAGTACTTC
TRBV30	TRBJ1-5	13	-	few	CAWSTSRNQPQHF	TGTGCCTGGAGTACAAGCCGGAATCAGCCCCAGCATTTT
TRBV11-2	TRBJ2-1	15	TRBD2	-	CASSFAGGLIGEQFF	TGTGCCAGCAGCTTCGCGGGGGGGTTAATAGGTGAGCAGTTCTTC
TRBV25-1	TRBJ2-2	15	TRBD1	-	CASSDARTGLGELFF	TGTGCCAGCAGTGATGCCCGGACAGGGTTGGGGGAGCTGTTTTTT
TRBV19	TRBJ2-3	13	-	-	CASSPDGTDTQYF	TGTGCCAGTAGTCCCGACGGCACAGATACGCAGTATTTT
TRBV6-5	TRBJ1-2	15	-	-	CASSYSKKMGYGYTF	TGTGCCAGCAGTTACTCGAAGAAAATGGGCTATGGCTACACCTTC
TRBV9	TRBJ2-1	14	TRBD2	once	CASSVASGGPRQFF	TGTGCCAGCAGCGTTGCTAGCGGGGGGCCGCGGCAGTTCTTC
TRBV7-2	TRBJ1-1	15	-	-	CASSSQGKGLTEAFF	TGTGCCAGCAGCTCTCAGGGAAAGGGACTCACTGAAGCTTTCTTT
TRBV9	TRBJ1-1	14	-	-	CASSLDWANTEAFF	TGTGCCAGCTCCCTGGACTGGGCAAACACTGAAGCTTTCTTT
TRBV6-5	TRBJ2-3	12	-	-	CASRSTGYTQYF	TGTGCCAGCAGATCGACAGGTTACACGCAGTATTTT